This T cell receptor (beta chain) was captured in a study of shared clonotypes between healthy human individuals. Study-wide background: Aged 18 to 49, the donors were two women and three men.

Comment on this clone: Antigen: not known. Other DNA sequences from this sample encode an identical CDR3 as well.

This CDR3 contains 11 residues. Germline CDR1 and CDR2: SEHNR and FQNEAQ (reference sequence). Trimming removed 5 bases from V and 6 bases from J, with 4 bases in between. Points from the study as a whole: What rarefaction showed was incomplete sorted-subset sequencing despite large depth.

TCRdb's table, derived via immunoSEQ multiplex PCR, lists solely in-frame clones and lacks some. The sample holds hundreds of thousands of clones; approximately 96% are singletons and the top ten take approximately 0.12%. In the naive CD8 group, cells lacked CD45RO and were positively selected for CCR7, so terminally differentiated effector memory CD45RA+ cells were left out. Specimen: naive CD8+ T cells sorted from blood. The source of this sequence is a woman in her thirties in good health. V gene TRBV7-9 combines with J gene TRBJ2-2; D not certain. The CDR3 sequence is CASSPPGELFF. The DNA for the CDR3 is TGTGCCAGCAGCCCTCCCGGGGAGCTGTTTTTT.